The clone carrying this TCR beta chain was found many times. The antigen is not known. This sample stems from a study of neurological immune-mediated disorders. CDR3 length: 14 residues. Trimming pared 1 base from V and 6 bases from J, leaving 13 bases between. General study results and limits: Phylogenetic grouping put 18 of 34 multiple sclerosis patients' repertoires into one related-CDR3 cluster, a possible signature.

A single record per CDR3 protein comes from TCRdb applying MiXCR to the 5' RACE reads. The sample lists more than 60,000 distinct CDR3 sequences, about 3.5% occurring once. The chain uses TRBV12-3 or TRBV12-4 and TRBJ2-7, with D tentatively TRBD2 (8 bases). The sample taken for sequencing was PBMCs. This TCR derives from a woman aged 45-65 years with multiple sclerosis. The CDR3 spells CASSLEGAGGEQYF. The CDR3 DNA sequence: TGTGCCAGCAGTTTAGAGGGGGCGGGGGGCGAGCAGTACTTC.